This T cell receptor beta chain is from a study of CD8 T cells in ankylosing spondylitis. TCRdb re-analysed the 5' RACE reads in MiXCR, keeping a single row per CDR3 protein. This table holds about 360,000 distinct CDR3 sequences, around 20% found once. J was trimmed by 5 bases and V by 6 bases; bases with no gene match: 12. The CDR3 totals 15 residues. General study findings and limits: Reported data indicate significant enrichment of disease-linked clones within matched ankylosing spondylitis synovial fluid. Past research had described some motif variants in reactive arthritis synovial fluid and blood.

This clonotype was seen ten or more times. No antigen is known for it. The TCR sequence derives from a male donor with ankylosing spondylitis or in good health (not recorded which). Sequenced material: blood, either unsorted or a sorted T cell fraction (not recorded which). J is TRBJ1-2 and V is TRBV12-3 or TRBV12-4; 7 bases line up with TRBD1. CDR3 nucleotide sequence: TGTGCCAGCAGCATGGGACAGAGAGATCCTTATGGCTACACCTTC. Translated, it gives CASSMGQRDPYGYTF.